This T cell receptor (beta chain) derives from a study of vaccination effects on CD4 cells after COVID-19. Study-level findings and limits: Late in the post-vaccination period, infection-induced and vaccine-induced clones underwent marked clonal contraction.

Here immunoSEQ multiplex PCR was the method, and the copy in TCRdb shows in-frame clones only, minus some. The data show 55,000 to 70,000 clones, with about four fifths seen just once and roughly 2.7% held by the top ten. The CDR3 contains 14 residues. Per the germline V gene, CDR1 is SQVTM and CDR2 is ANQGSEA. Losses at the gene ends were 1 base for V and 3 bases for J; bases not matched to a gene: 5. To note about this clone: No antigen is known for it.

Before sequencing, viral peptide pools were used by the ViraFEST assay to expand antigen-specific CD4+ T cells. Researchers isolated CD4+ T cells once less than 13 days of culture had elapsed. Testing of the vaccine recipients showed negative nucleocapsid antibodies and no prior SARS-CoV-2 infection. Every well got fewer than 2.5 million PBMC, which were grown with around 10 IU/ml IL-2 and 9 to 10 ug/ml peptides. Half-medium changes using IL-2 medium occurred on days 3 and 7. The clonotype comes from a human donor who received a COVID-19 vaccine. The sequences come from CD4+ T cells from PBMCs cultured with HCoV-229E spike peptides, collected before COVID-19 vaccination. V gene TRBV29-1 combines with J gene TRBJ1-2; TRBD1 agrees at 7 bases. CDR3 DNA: TGCAGCGTTGAAGGTTGGGACAGTCACTATGGCTACACCTTC. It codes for CSVEGWDSHYGYTF. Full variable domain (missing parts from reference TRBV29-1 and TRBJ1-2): SAVISQKPSRDICQRGTSLTIQCQVDSQVTMMFWYRQQPGQSLTLIATANQGSEATYESGFVIDKFPISRPNLTFSTLTVSNMSPEDSSIYLCSVEGWDSHYGYTFGSGTRLTVV.